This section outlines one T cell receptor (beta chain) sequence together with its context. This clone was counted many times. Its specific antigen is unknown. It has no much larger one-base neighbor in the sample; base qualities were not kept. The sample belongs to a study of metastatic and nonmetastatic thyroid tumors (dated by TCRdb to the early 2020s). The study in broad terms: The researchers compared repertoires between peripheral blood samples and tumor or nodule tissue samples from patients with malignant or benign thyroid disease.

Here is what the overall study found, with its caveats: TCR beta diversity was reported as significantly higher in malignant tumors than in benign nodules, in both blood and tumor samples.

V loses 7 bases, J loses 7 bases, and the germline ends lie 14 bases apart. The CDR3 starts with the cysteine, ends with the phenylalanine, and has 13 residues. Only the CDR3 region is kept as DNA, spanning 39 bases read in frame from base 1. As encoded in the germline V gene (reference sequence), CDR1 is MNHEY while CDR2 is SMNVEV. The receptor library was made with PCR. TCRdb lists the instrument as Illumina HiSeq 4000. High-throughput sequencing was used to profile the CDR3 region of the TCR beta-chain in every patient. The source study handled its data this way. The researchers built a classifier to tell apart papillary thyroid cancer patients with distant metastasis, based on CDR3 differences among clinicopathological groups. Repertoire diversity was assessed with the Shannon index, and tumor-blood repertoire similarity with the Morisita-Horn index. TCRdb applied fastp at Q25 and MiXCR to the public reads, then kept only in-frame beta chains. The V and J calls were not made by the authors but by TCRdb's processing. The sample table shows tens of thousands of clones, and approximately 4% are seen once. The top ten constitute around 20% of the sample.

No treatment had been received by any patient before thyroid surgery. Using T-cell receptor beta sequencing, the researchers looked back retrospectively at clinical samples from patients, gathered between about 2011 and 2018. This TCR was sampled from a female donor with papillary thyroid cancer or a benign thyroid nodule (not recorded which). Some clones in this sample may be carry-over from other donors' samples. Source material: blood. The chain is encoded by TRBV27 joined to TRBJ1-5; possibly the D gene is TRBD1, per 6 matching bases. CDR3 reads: CASKEGVGQPQHF. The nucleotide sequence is TGTGCCAGCAAGGAGGGGGTTGGGCAGCCCCAGCATTTT.